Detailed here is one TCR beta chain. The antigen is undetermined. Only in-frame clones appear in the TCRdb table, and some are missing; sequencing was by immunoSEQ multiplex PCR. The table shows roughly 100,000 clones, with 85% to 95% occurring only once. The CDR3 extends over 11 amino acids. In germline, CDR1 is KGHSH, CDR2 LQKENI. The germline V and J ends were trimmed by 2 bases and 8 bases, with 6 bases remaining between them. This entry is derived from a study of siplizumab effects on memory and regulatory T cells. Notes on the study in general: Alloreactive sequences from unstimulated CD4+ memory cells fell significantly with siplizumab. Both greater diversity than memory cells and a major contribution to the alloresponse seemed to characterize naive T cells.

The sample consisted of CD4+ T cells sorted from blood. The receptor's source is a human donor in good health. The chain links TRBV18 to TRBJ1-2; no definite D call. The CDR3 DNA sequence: TGTGCCAGCTCACCATCTCTGGGCTACACCTTC. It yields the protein CASSPSLGYTF.